The 18 T cell receptor beta chains below all came from one sample that was sequenced in a study of blood T cell repertoires in COVID-19. Libraries were prepared by immunoSEQ multiplex PCR; TCRdb keeps only in-frame clonotypes and omits some of them. The data hold under 400,000 clones, with roughly 89% observed a single time. Sequences were obtained from peripheral blood. These receptors were taken from a woman aged 55 to 70 with COVID-19, enrolled during active disease.

The genes are TRBV19 and TRBJ1-2; 7 positions match TRBD1. Germline loops: CDR1 LNHDA, CDR2 SQIVND (reference sequence). The CDR3 length is 16 residues. V was clipped by 6 bases and J by 1 base; unmatched bases: 11. Here the CDR3 reads CASRYLSRQGNYGYTF. For the CDR3, the DNA is TGTGCCAGTAGATATCTTTCGAGACAGGGTAACTATGGCTACACCTTC.

V gene TRBV5-4 combines with J gene TRBJ2-7, with D perhaps matching TRBD1 (5 bases). The germline gives CDR1 SGHNT, CDR2 YYREEE (reference sequence). The V gene lost 1 base and the J gene lost 2 bases, with 13 bases spanning the gap. The CDR3 runs 15 residues. CDR3 DNA: TGTGCCAGCAGCTTGTCAGTCAGGACAACCTACGAGCAGTACTTC. Translating it yields CASSLSVRTTYEQYF.

The genes are TRBV10-3 and TRBJ2-2; 8 bases match TRBD2. V was clipped by 3 bases and J by 6 bases; unmatched bases: 12. Germline V gene lookup returns CDR1 ENHRY and CDR2 SYGVKD. This CDR3 region has 17 residues. The CDR3 is CAISDPSGGGQAGELFF. For the CDR3, the DNA is TGTGCCATCAGTGACCCCTCGGGAGGGGGGCAGGCCGGGGAGCTGTTTTTT.

This chain links TRBV12-3 or TRBV12-4 with TRBJ2-5, with a weak D call TRBD1 (6 bases). The CDR3 covers 12 residues. With 6 bases removed from V and 5 bases from J, the gap between germline ends came to 10 bases. The CDR3 loop is CASRFTGETQYF. CDR3 in DNA: TGTGCCAGCAGATTTACAGGGGAGACCCAGTACTTC.

J is TRBJ2-7 and V is TRBV2; possible D gene TRBD1, 8 bases. CDR3 length equals 16 residues. The germline V and J ends were trimmed by 5 bases and 8 bases, with 25 bases remaining between them. Germline V lookup: CDR1 SNHLY, CDR2 FYNNEI. The CDR3 loop reads CASSLGEGQALVKQYF. In nucleotides, the CDR3 is TGTGCCAGCAGTCTTGGGGAGGGACAGGCCCTCGTAAAGCAGTACTTC.

Only one count was recorded for this clone. The CDR3 sequence: CASSSFGGQGVNEQFF. In nucleotides, the CDR3 is TGTGCCAGCAGCTCTTTCGGGGGACAGGGTGTAAATGAGCAGTTCTTC. The chain uses TRBV7-9 and TRBJ2-1, with 9 bases fitting TRBD1. The CDR3 has 16 amino acids. The germline CDR1 and CDR2 sequences are SEHNR and FQNEAQ (reference sequence). V lost 4 bases and J lost 7; bases outside the gene matches: 11.

The V and J genes are TRBV5-6 and TRBJ2-3; a weak D match, TRBD1 (6 bases). Trimming took off 5 bases at V and 2 bases at J, with 21 bases between the two ends. Germline CDR1 SGHDT, CDR2 YYEEEE. The CDR3 length is 17 residues. CDR3 protein: CASSLRQGNHPTDTQYF. Written as DNA, the CDR3 is TGTGCCAGCAGTCTACGGCAGGGGAACCACCCCACAGATACGCAGTATTTT.

The chain employs TRBV13 and TRBJ1-1; maybe TRBD1 (5 bases). CDR3 size: 14 residues. V was pared by 4 bases and J by 8 bases, with 17 bases between. The germline CDR1 and CDR2 sequences are PRHDT and FYEKMQ (reference sequence). CDR3 in amino acids: CASSYRQFVPEAFF. The CDR3 nucleotides are TGTGCCAGCAGCTATAGACAGTTCGTTCCCGAAGCTTTCTTT.

This CDR3 reads CASKLSSGETQYF. In nucleotides, the CDR3 is TGTGCCAGTAAACTTTCTAGCGGGGAGACCCAGTACTTC. This chain joins TRBV19 and TRBJ2-5, with 8 nucleotides matching TRBD2. This CDR3 contains 13 residues. V trimming: 7 bases; J trimming: 5 bases; junction bases outside the gene matches: 6. CDR1 and CDR2 from the germline V gene are LNHDA and SQIVND (reference sequence).

This clone was seen a single time. This rearrangement joins TRBV19 to TRBJ1-2; 8 bases map to TRBD1. Germline V gives CDR1 LNHDA, CDR2 SQIVND (reference sequence). V lost 11 bases to trimming and J lost 3 bases; unmatched junction nucleotides: 5. CDR3 length: 12 residues. CDR3 nucleotide sequence: TGTGCCGTCAGGGGGCAGGACTATGGCTACACCTTC. This sequence encodes CAVRGQDYGYTF. Drawing the rest from reference TRBV19 and TRBJ1-2, the complete variable domain is DGGITQSPKYLFRKEGQNVTLSCEQNLNHDAMYWYRQDPGQGLRLIYYSQIVNDFQKGDIAEGYSVSREKKESFPLTVTSAQKNPTAFYLCAVRGQDYGYTFGSGTRLTVV.

V is TRBV18 and J is TRBJ1-1; 7 positions match TRBD1. Losses at the gene ends were 0 bases for V and 7 bases for J; bases not matched to a gene: 5. Looked up from germline, CDR1 is KGHSH and CDR2 is LQKENI. The CDR3 totals 14 residues. Here the CDR3 reads CASSPPAGGGEAFF. The CDR3 nucleotides are TGTGCCAGCTCACCACCGGCAGGGGGAGGTGAAGCTTTCTTT.

The genes are TRBV5-8 and TRBJ2-4; the D gene is possibly TRBD1 (5 bases). The CDR3 is 14 amino acids. Trimming shortened V by 1 base and J by 9 bases, and 14 bases separated the two germline ends. Germline loops: CDR1 SGHTS, CDR2 YDEGEE. CDR3 nucleotide sequence: TGTGCCAGCAGCTTGCTTCAGGGAAGGGGCATTCAGTACTTC. It yields the protein CASSLLQGRGIQYF.

The V gene is TRBV3-1 (or the pseudogene TRBV3-2), the J gene TRBJ2-6; 8 bases are a match to TRBD1. Trimming took 5 bases from V and 0 from J; bases not matched to a gene: 9. This CDR3 comprises 18 residues. The germline gives CDR1 LGHDT, CDR2 YNNKEL (reference sequence). The CDR3 spells CASSERTGLFSGANVLTF. The CDR3 bases are TGTGCCAGCAGCGAAAGGACAGGGTTATTCTCTGGGGCCAACGTCCTGACTTTC.

The chain uses TRBV10-1 and TRBJ2-3; the D is unclear. V lost 0 bases and J 0 bases, leaving 10 bases between the germline ends. Germline-derived CDR1 and CDR2 are WNHNN and SYGVQD (reference sequence). The CDR3 spans 16 residues. CDR3 nucleotide sequence: TGCGCCAGCAGTGAGTCCGAGTCGCCTAGCACAGATACGCAGTATTTT. It codes for CASSESESPSTDTQYF.

V usage is TRBV7-2 and J usage is TRBJ2-7; possibly TRBD1 for D (5 bases). V lost 3 bases to trimming and J lost 1 base, with 7 bases between them. Germline-derived CDR1 and CDR2 are SGHTA and FQGNSA. CDR3 length: 13 amino acids. The CDR3 sequence is CASSFDRSYEQYF. CDR3 nucleotide sequence: TGTGCCAGCAGCTTTGACAGATCCTACGAGCAGTACTTC.

The chain has TRBV13 and TRBJ1-2, with a weak D call TRBD1 (5 bases). The V gene's germline CDR1 is PRHDT and CDR2 FYEKMQ (reference sequence). Trimming shortened V by 0 bases and J by 6 bases, and 8 bases separated the two germline ends. This CDR3 is 13 amino acids long. The CDR3 DNA reads as TGTGCCAGCAGCTTAGGGACAGAGCATGGCTACACCTTC. Amino acid sequence: CASSLGTEHGYTF.

V usage is TRBV6-5 and J usage is TRBJ1-1; D not resolved. CDR1 is MNHEY and CDR2 is SVGAGI in the germline V gene. Between the trimmed V and J ends, which lost 7 bases and 2 bases, there was a span of 11 bases. The CDR3 is 13 amino acids. This CDR3 is CASIWTGNTEAFF. For the CDR3, the DNA is TGTGCCAGCATCTGGACGGGAAACACTGAAGCTTTCTTT.

This chain uses TRBV7-9 with TRBJ2-2, with 10 bases that match TRBD1. Germline CDR1 is SEHNR and CDR2 is FQNEAQ (reference sequence). The CDR3 runs 16 residues. The V gene end was trimmed by 5 bases and the J gene end by 6 bases; junction bases not matched to a gene: 9. The CDR3 DNA reads TGTGCCAGCAGCGCCGGGACAGGGGTAAATGCCGGGGAGCTGTTTTTT. Its translation is CASSAGTGVNAGELFF. The variable domain in full, with the rest retrieved from reference TRBV7-9 and TRBJ2-2, is DTGVSQNPRHKITKRGQNVTFRCDPISEHNRLYWYRQTLGQGPEFLTYFQNEAQLEKSRLLSDRFSAERPKGSFSTLEIQRTEQGDSAMYLCASSAGTGVNAGELFFGEGSRLTVL.